Presented here are 29 T cell receptor beta chains from one specimen sequenced in a study of blood T cell repertoires in COVID-19. Some clones are missing from TCRdb's copy, which holds only in-frame ones; the method was immunoSEQ multiplex PCR. Altogether about 140,000 clones are present, more than 60% being singletons, with the ten largest covering approximately 15%. The sample comprised peripheral blood. The receptor source for this set is a man aged 50 or older with acute or convalescent COVID-19.

The count of this clone is one. The rearrangement links TRBV11-3 to TRBJ1-1, with a possible D match to TRBD1 (5 bases). The V end lost 8 bases, the J end lost 2 bases, and 12 bases lay between the germline ends. CDR1 SGHNT and CDR2 YENEEA come from the germline V gene. The CDR3 totals 13 residues. CDR3 sequence (DNA): TGTGCCAGCGCCCGTCAGGGTAACACTGAAGCTTTCTTT. Protein: CASARQGNTEAFF. The whole variable domain, remainder taken from reference TRBV11-3 and TRBJ1-1, is EAGVVQSPRYKIIEKKQPVAFWCNPISGHNTLYWYLQNLGQGPELLIRYENEEAVDDSQLPKDRFSAERLKGVDSTLKIQPAELGDSAVYLCASARQGNTEAFFGQGTRLTVV.

V gene TRBV28 combines with J gene TRBJ2-5; D may be TRBD2 (6 bases). The ends were cut back, 3 bases at V and 3 bases at J, with 14 bases in the middle. CDR3 size: 15 residues. Germline lookup yields CDR1 MDHEN and CDR2 SYDVKM. CDR3 DNA sequence: TGTGCCAGCAGTTTGGGCTCGGGACTCAAAGAGACCCAGTACTTC. Translation gives CASSLGSGLKETQYF. Full variable domain (outside the CDR3, taken from reference TRBV28 and TRBJ2-5): DVKVTQSSRYLVKRTGEKVFLECVQDMDHENMFWYRQDPGLGLRLIYFSYDVKMKEKGDIPEGYSVSREKKERFSLILESASTNQTSMYLCASSLGSGLKETQYFGPGTRLLVL.

The CDR3 spells CASGTGRFNSPLHF. For the CDR3, the DNA is TGTGCCAGCGGGACAGGGCGTTTTAATTCACCCCTCCACTTT. J is TRBJ1-6 and V is TRBV21-1; the D call of TRBD1 is as the table states it, not checked on the DNA. TRBV21-1 is annotated as a pseudogene. CDR3 length: 14 amino acids.

The chain combines TRBV27 with TRBJ1-3; no clear D. Germline CDR1 and CDR2: MNHEY and SMNVEV (reference sequence). This CDR3 region has 15 residues. V lost 2 bases and J 0 bases, leaving 8 bases between the germline ends. The CDR3 DNA is TGTGCCAGCAGTTTAGGGAGTAGCTCTGGAAACACCATATATTTT. Residues: CASSLGSSSGNTIYF.

The V call is TRBV30, the J call TRBJ1-2; D possibly corresponds to TRBD1 (5 bases). V gave up 2 bases and J gave up 2 bases, with 15 bases separating them. CDR3 length: 15 residues. Germline lookup yields CDR1 GTSNPN and CDR2 SVGIG (reference sequence). The CDR3: CAWSPKDSLNYGYTF. In DNA, the CDR3 is TGTGCCTGGAGTCCCAAAGACAGCCTGAACTATGGCTACACCTTC.

This clone has only a few counts. V and J are TRBV19 and TRBJ1-6; D is unclear. The V gene's germline CDR1 is LNHDA and CDR2 SQIVND (reference sequence). V lost 2 bases and J lost 5, with 10 bases in between. The CDR3 length is 15 residues. The CDR3 DNA is TGTGCCAGTAGTATAAGTAGCGGGAATAATTCACCCCTCCACTTT. Translating it yields CASSISSGNNSPLHF.

The chain employs TRBV10-1 and TRBJ2-3; D is possibly TRBD1 (5 bases). Germline assignment: CDR1 WNHNN and CDR2 SYGVQD (reference sequence). The CDR3 spans 13 residues. V was cut by 9 bases and J by 1 base, with 11 bases left in between. The CDR3 coding sequence is TGCGCCAGTTCAGGGTCGGGCACAGATACGCAGTATTTT. Protein: CASSGSGTDTQYF.

The chain couples TRBV7-8 to TRBJ1-1; TRBD1 matches at 7 bases. From germline, CDR1 is SGHVS and CDR2 FQNEAQ. Losses at the gene ends were 4 bases for V and 1 base for J; bases not matched to a gene: 6. This CDR3 is built from 15 residues. The DNA of the CDR3 is TGTGCCAGCAGCTCCTCCCGGACAGGGAACACTGAAGCTTTCTTT. Translated, it gives CASSSSRTGNTEAFF.

For this clone: Other DNA sequences in the same sample also yield this CDR3. The chain employs TRBV5-1 and TRBJ1-2; D is possibly TRBD1 (5 bases). Trimming stripped 4 bases from V and 1 base from J, with 14 bases between. From germline, CDR1 is SGHRS and CDR2 YFSETQ. The CDR3 sequence is 15 residues long. This CDR3 is CASSLDGGVNYGYTF. The CDR3 coding sequence is TGCGCCAGCAGCCTGGACGGGGGTGTTAACTATGGCTACACCTTC.

The chain recombines TRBV2 with TRBJ1-2; a weak D match, TRBD1 (6 bases). Germline CDR1 reads SNHLY; CDR2 reads FYNNEI. The CDR3 has 16 residues. V was pared by 6 bases and J by 8 bases, with 25 bases between. The CDR3 DNA reads TGTGCCAGCAGACACAGGGTGGTCCGGCATGATAGAGGCTACACCTTC. Translation gives CASRHRVVRHDRGYTF.

The rearrangement uses TRBV2 and TRBJ1-4; D is perhaps TRBD1 (5 bases). From germline, CDR1 is SNHLY and CDR2 FYNNEI. The V end lost 3 bases, the J end lost 0 bases, and 8 bases lay between the germline ends. The CDR3 has 15 amino acids. CDR3 sequence: CASSDQGSTNEKLFF. The CDR3 DNA follows: TGTGCCAGCAGTGATCAGGGTTCAACTAATGAAAAACTGTTTTTT.

This clone occurred once. Other DNA sequences of this sample code for an identical CDR3. The chain employs TRBV5-1 and TRBJ1-1, with a possible D match to TRBD1 (6 bases). The germline V gene encodes CDR1 SGHRS and CDR2 YFSETQ. V was shortened by 0 bases and J by 2 bases, with 8 bases between the two germline ends. This CDR3 region has 14 residues. CDR3 nucleotides: TGCGCCAGCAGCTTGGACAGGGCCAACACTGAAGCTTTCTTT. This codes for CASSLDRANTEAFF.

The genes are TRBV12-3 or TRBV12-4 and TRBJ1-1, with TRBD1 matching 9 bases. This CDR3 is 13 amino acids long. The V gene end was trimmed by 3 bases and the J gene end by 4 bases; junction bases not matched to a gene: 0. The chain's CDR3 is CASSLGQGTEAFF. The CDR3 bases are TGTGCCAGCAGTTTGGGACAGGGCACTGAAGCTTTCTTT.

The V gene is TRBV27, the J gene TRBJ1-1, with D perhaps matching TRBD1 (5 bases). The ends were cut back, 6 bases at V and 4 bases at J, with 15 bases in the middle. This CDR3 has 14 residues. Germline CDR1 reads MNHEY; CDR2 reads SMNVEV (reference sequence). The CDR3 sequence: CASRFNSGGTEAFF. The CDR3 DNA follows: TGTGCCAGCAGATTCAACTCGGGGGGCACTGAAGCTTTCTTT.

The chain has TRBV6-6 and TRBJ2-1; 16 bases align to TRBD2. CDR1 is MNHNY and CDR2 is SVGAGI in the germline V gene (reference sequence). This CDR3 comprises 14 residues. Unmatched junction bases numbered 5, after V lost 11 bases and J lost 7 bases. The CDR3 coding sequence is TGTGCCTTGGGACTAGCGGGGGGGCGGAATGAGCAGTTCTTC. It specifies CALGLAGGRNEQFF.

The chain joins TRBV5-1 to TRBJ1-1; D call uncertain. Germline V gene data show CDR1 as SGHRS and CDR2 as YFSETQ. This CDR3 is 14 amino acids long. V was clipped by 4 bases and J by 2 bases, with 12 bases between them. As DNA, the CDR3 is TGCGCCAGCAGCGCCATGAGCCCCAACACTGAAGCTTTCTTT. Protein sequence: CASSAMSPNTEAFF.

The gene calls are TRBV5-1 and TRBJ2-5, with D tentatively TRBD2 (5 bases). The CDR3 is 12 residues long. In germline, CDR1 is SGHRS, CDR2 YFSETQ. The ends were cut back, 0 bases at V and 8 bases at J, with 8 bases in the middle. The CDR3 is CASSLESGTQYF. The CDR3 DNA reads as TGCGCCAGCAGCTTGGAGTCGGGAACCCAGTACTTC.

The chain joins TRBV7-2 to TRBJ2-1; 9 bases are shared with TRBD2. The junction had 10 bases not matched to a gene; V was cut back by 5 bases and J by 8 bases. Germline V lookup: CDR1 SGHTA, CDR2 FQGNSA. The CDR3 runs to 15 residues. The CDR3 region has the DNA TGTGCCAGCAGCGCAGCGCCGGGACTAGCTGATGAGCAGTTCTTC. It is translated as CASSAAPGLADEQFF.

This chain links TRBV6-5 with TRBJ1-1, with TRBD1 matching 7 bases. V lost 5 bases, J lost 5 bases, and 11 bases stayed unmatched. Germline V CDR1 and CDR2: MNHEY, SVGAGI. CDR3 length equals 15 residues. The CDR3 protein is CASSRWTGGFTEAFF. CDR3 nucleotides: TGTGCCAGCAGTCGCTGGACAGGAGGTTTTACTGAAGCTTTCTTT.

The chain uses TRBV5-4 and TRBJ1-5; 7 nucleotides match TRBD1. V lost 0 bases and J lost 3; bases outside the gene matches: 3. The CDR3 is 15 amino acids. CDR1 SGHNT and CDR2 YYREEE come from the germline V gene (reference sequence). The CDR3 loop reads CASSLGGTDNQPQHF. The CDR3 nucleotides read TGTGCCAGCAGCTTGGGTGGGACAGACAATCAGCCCCAGCATTTT.

This chain joins TRBV2 and TRBJ1-2; 9 bases match TRBD1. Germline lookup yields CDR1 SNHLY and CDR2 FYNNEI. The CDR3 sequence is 14 residues long. Germline trimming cut 7 bases from V and 7 bases from J; bases unmatched to any gene: 10. The CDR3 sequence is CASILLQGASGYTF. CDR3 DNA sequence: TGTGCCAGCATCCTGCTACAGGGGGCATCTGGCTACACCTTC.

The chain carries TRBV7-2 and TRBJ2-7, with a weak D call TRBD2 (5 bases). CDR1 and CDR2 from the germline V gene are SGHTA and FQGNSA. The CDR3 covers 14 residues. V was trimmed by 0 bases and J by 2 bases, leaving 8 bases between them. Written as DNA, the CDR3 is TGTGCCAGCAGCTTAGCCCGGGGAACCTACGAGCAGTACGTC. Its translation is CASSLARGTYEQYV.

The gene calls are TRBV29-1 and TRBJ2-3, with D tentatively TRBD1 (6 bases). The CDR3 spans 15 residues. V was shortened by 2 bases and J by 0 bases, with 12 bases between the two germline ends. Germline-derived CDR1 and CDR2 are SQVTM and ANQGSEA. CDR3 DNA sequence: TGCAGCGTTGAAACAGGGCTCTATAGCACAGATACGCAGTATTTT. It specifies CSVETGLYSTDTQYF.

The chain carries TRBV6-5 and TRBJ2-5; D remains ambiguous. This CDR3 is built from 12 residues. The V end lost 6 bases, the J end lost 5 bases, and 10 bases lay between the germline ends. Germline V gene data show CDR1 as MNHEY and CDR2 as SVGAGI. The chain's CDR3 is CASRRVEETQYF. The CDR3 region has the DNA TGTGCCAGCAGACGGGTAGAGGAGACCCAGTACTTC.

The chain uses TRBV5-1 and TRBJ2-3; TRBD2 aligns across 8 bases. The germline gives CDR1 SGHRS, CDR2 YFSETQ. With V trimmed by 2 bases and J by 6 bases, 11 bases remained unmatched. This CDR3 region has 16 residues. The CDR3 DNA is TGCGCCAGCAGCTTCTCCCTTGGCGGGGGGCCCGATACGCAGTATTTT. Protein: CASSFSLGGGPDTQYF. Using reference TRBV5-1 and TRBJ2-3 for the parts outside the CDR3, the full variable domain is KAGVTQTPRYLIKTRGQQVTLSCSPISGHRSVSWYQQTPGQGLQFLFEYFSETQRNKGNFPGRFSGRQFSNSRSEMNVSTLELGDSALYLCASSFSLGGGPDTQYFGPGTRLTVL.

The chain carries TRBV27 and TRBJ2-2; 7 bases line up with TRBD1. The CDR3 runs 15 residues. With V trimmed by 5 bases and J by 4 bases, 7 bases remained unmatched. The germline V gene encodes CDR1 MNHEY and CDR2 SMNVEV (reference sequence). CDR3 sequence reads: CASSPDRVGTGELFF. The CDR3 DNA sequence: TGTGCCAGCAGTCCCGACAGGGTGGGCACCGGGGAGCTGTTTTTT.

J is TRBJ2-2 and V is TRBV21-1; the DNA was not used to check the table's D call, TRBD2. TRBV21-1 constitutes a pseudogene. This CDR3 has 16 amino acids. The CDR3 spells CASSKSCGGHTGELFF. CDR3 sequence (DNA): TGTGCCAGCAGCAAATCTTGCGGGGGTCACACCGGGGAGCTGTTTTTT.

This sequence joins TRBV3-1 (or the pseudogene TRBV3-2) and TRBJ2-5; 11 nucleotides match TRBD2. V was clipped by 1 base and J by 5 bases; unmatched bases: 9. Looked up from germline, CDR1 is LGHDT and CDR2 is YNNKEL (reference sequence). The CDR3 length is 17 residues. The CDR3 bases are TGTGCCAGCAGCCAAGGGAGTAGCGGGGGGGGCATGGAGACCCAGTACTTC. Translated: CASSQGSSGGGMETQYF.

J is TRBJ2-7 and V is TRBV6-5, with D perhaps matching TRBD1 (6 bases). The CDR3 loop spans 12 amino acids. Looked up from germline, CDR1 is MNHEY and CDR2 is SVGAGI. V lost 10 bases to trimming and J lost 9 bases, with 19 bases between them. The CDR3 bases are TGTGCCACCCTCTCGCCAGGGGTGGGGCAGTACTTC. It translates to CATLSPGVGQYF.